This T cell receptor (beta chain) was identified in a study of blood T cell repertoires in COVID-19. Study details: T cells, B-cell-depleted T cells, or PBMCs provided the cDNA or gDNA that served as material.

The CDR3 contains 16 residues. V lost 1 base, J lost 5 bases, and 10 bases stayed unmatched. Per germline, CDR1 LGHDT and CDR2 YNNKEL (reference sequence). Repertoires were generated with immunoSEQ multiplex PCR, while TCRdb's copy carries only in-frame clones and drops some. The data hold about 250,000 clones, with approximately 90% observed a single time. The sequencing input was peripheral blood. The receptor comes from a man aged 18 to 29 with active or convalescent COVID-19. This chain connects TRBV3-1 (or the pseudogene TRBV3-2) to TRBJ2-7, with 8 bases aligning to TRBD1. The CDR3 loop reads CASSQGPGQEEDEQYF. The CDR3 nucleotides read TGTGCCAGCAGCCAAGGACCGGGACAGGAGGAAGACGAGCAGTACTTC.